This passage covers 7 T cell receptor beta chains from one sample sequenced in a study of identifying expanded T cells in peripheral blood. Assay used: immunoSEQ multiplex PCR; TCRdb lists only in-frame clones, some missing. Of about 91,000 clones listed, about nine tenths were seen once; the top ten hold roughly 4%. The sample taken for sequencing was blood. The origin of the receptors is a person aged 18 to 70 in good health.

This rearrangement joins TRBV27 to TRBJ2-5; TRBD1 aligns across 7 bases. V lost 5 bases to trimming and J lost 5 bases; unmatched junction nucleotides: 14. This CDR3 has 16 residues. In germline, CDR1 is MNHEY, CDR2 SMNVEV (reference sequence). This CDR3 reads CASSPSRTGGGETQYF. The CDR3 DNA is TGTGCCAGCAGTCCATCACGGACAGGTGGGGGCGAGACCCAGTACTTC.

This chain joins TRBV6-1 and TRBJ1-6; D may be TRBD1 (5 bases). Trimming cost V 0 bases and J 9 bases, with 9 bases left between them. Germline loops: CDR1 MNHNS, CDR2 SASEGT. This CDR3 has 14 residues. The CDR3 DNA is TGTGCCAGCAGTGAAGCAGGGGATGGTTCACCCCTCCACTTT. This gives the protein CASSEAGDGSPLHF.

This chain joins TRBV6-5 and TRBJ2-3; perhaps TRBD2 as D (5 bases). From germline, CDR1 is MNHEY and CDR2 SVGAGI. The CDR3 has 16 amino acids. Trimming stripped 4 bases from V and 2 bases from J, with 16 bases between. CDR3 nucleotide sequence: TGTGCCAGCAGTTTAAATTTCGCGGGCGACACAGATACGCAGTATTTT. Protein sequence: CASSLNFAGDTDTQYF.

The chain combines TRBV28 with TRBJ2-1; a weak D match, TRBD2 (5 bases). CDR3 size: 10 residues. Per germline, CDR1 MDHEN and CDR2 SYDVKM. Trimming removed 6 bases from V and 10 bases from J, with 7 bases in between. The CDR3 here is CASRGREQFF. The CDR3 DNA is TGTGCCAGCAGAGGGAGAGAGCAGTTCTTC.

This chain links TRBV2 with TRBJ2-7; D remains unclear. Germline CDR1 is SNHLY and CDR2 is FYNNEI. The CDR3 is made up of 14 amino acids. V dropped 7 bases and J dropped 5 bases, with 18 bases sitting between them. The CDR3 protein is CASKNLKGPHEQYF. The CDR3 coding sequence is TGTGCCAGCAAGAACTTAAAAGGGCCCCACGAGCAGTACTTC.

The gene calls are TRBV14 and TRBJ2-7; D not resolved. Germline-derived CDR1 and CDR2 are SGHDN and FVKESK. V was pared by 1 base and J by 6 bases, with 10 bases between. CDR3 size: 13 residues. The CDR3 here is CASSQVSGGEQYF. The CDR3 DNA reads as TGTGCCAGCAGCCAAGTGTCGGGTGGCGAGCAGTACTTC.

This clone was counted a few times. V usage is TRBV4-2 and J usage is TRBJ1-3; no definite D call. Per the germline V gene, CDR1 is LGHNA and CDR2 is YNFKEQ. This CDR3 contains 13 residues. Trimming cost V 1 base and J 4 bases, with 5 bases left between them. As DNA, the CDR3 is TGTGCCAGCAGCCAAGTGGACGGAAACACCATATATTTT. This codes for CASSQVDGNTIYF.